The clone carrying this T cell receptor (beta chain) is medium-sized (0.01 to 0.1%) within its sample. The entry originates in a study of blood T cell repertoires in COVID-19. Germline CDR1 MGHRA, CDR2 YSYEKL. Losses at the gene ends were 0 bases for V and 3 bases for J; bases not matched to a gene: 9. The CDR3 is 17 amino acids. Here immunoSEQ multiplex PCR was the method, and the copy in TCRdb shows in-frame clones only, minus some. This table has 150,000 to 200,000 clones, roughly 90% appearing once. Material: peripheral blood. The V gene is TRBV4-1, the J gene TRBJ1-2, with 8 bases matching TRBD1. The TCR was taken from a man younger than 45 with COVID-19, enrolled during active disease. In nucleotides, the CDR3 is TGCGCCAGCAGCCAAGATAGAGGAACAGGGGGGTACTATGGCTACACCTTC. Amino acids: CASSQDRGTGGYYGYTF.